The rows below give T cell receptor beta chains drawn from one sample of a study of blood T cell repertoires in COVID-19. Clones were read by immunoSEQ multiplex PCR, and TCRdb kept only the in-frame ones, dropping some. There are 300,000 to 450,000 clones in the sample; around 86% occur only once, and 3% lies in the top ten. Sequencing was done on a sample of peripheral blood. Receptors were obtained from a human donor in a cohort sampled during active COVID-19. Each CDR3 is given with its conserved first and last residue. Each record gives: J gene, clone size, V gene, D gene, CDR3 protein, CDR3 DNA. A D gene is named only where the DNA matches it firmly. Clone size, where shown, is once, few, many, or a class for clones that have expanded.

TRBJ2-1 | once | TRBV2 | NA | CASSGDRQESSYNEQFF | TGTGCCAGCAGTGGCGACCGACAGGAGAGCTCCTACAATGAGCAGTTCTTC
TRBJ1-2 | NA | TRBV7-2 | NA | CAIQPAGGREYRGYTF | TGTGCCATCCAGCCGGCCGGGGGGCGGGAGTATCGGGGCTACACCTTC
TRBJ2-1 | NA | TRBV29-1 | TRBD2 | CSVDGTSGSSYNEQFF | TGCAGCGTTGACGGGACTAGCGGGAGCTCCTACAATGAGCAGTTCTTC
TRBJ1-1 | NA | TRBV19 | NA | CASSIYRNTEAFF | TGTGCCAGTAGTATTTACAGGAACACTGAAGCTTTCTTT
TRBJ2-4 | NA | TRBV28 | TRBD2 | CASSTLGTSGRMGTKNIQYF | TGTGCCAGCAGCACCCTCGGGACTAGCGGGAGAATGGGGACCAAAAACATTCAGTACTTC
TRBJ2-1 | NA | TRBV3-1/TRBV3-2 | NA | CASSQDLVGGGAPSGQFF | TGTGCCAGCAGCCAAGATCTAGTGGGTGGGGGCGCCCCATCGGGGCAGTTCTTC
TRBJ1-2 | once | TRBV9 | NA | CASSVGRGKYYGYTF | TGTGCCAGCAGCGTAGGGAGGGGCAAGTACTATGGCTACACCTTC
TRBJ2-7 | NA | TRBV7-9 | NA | CASSPPRERGEQYF | TGTGCCAGCAGCCCGCCCCGGGAGAGGGGCGAGCAGTACTTC
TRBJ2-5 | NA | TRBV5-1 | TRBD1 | CASSLGPGTGIQETQYF | TGCGCCAGCAGCTTGGGCCCCGGGACAGGGATTCAAGAGACCCAGTACTTC
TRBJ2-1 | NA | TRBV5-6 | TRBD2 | CASSPPGLAGGREQFF | TGTGCCAGCAGCCCACCTGGACTAGCGGGGGGTCGTGAGCAGTTCTTC
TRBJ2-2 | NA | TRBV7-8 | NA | CASSPILGTNTGELFF | TGTGCCAGCAGTCCCATACTAGGGACGAACACCGGGGAGCTGTTTTTT
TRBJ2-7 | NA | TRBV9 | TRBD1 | CASSAGTEKTYEQYF | TGTGCCAGCAGCGCGGGGACAGAGAAAACCTACGAGCAGTACTTC
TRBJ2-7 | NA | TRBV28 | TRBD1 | CASTVGDSTYEQYF | TGTGCCAGCACCGTTGGGGACAGCACCTACGAGCAGTACTTC
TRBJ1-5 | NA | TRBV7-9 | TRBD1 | CASTTVRQGAEGQPQHF | TGTGCCAGCACCACGGTGAGACAGGGGGCCGAAGGTCAGCCCCAGCATTTT
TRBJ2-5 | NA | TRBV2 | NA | CASSFQTNQETQYF | TGTGCCAGCAGTTTCCAGACTAACCAAGAGACCCAGTACTTC
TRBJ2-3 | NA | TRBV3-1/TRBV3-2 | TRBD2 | CASSQPGLETDTQYF | TGTGCCAGCAGCCAACCGGGACTAGAGACAGATACGCAGTATTTT
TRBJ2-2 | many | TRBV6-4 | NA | CASSDGDTGELFF | TGTGCCAGCAGTGACGGAGACACCGGGGAGCTGTTTTTT
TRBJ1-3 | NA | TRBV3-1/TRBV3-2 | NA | CASSPTSSRAGNTIYF | TGTGCCAGCAGCCCCACAAGTTCCCGAGCGGGAAACACCATATATTTT